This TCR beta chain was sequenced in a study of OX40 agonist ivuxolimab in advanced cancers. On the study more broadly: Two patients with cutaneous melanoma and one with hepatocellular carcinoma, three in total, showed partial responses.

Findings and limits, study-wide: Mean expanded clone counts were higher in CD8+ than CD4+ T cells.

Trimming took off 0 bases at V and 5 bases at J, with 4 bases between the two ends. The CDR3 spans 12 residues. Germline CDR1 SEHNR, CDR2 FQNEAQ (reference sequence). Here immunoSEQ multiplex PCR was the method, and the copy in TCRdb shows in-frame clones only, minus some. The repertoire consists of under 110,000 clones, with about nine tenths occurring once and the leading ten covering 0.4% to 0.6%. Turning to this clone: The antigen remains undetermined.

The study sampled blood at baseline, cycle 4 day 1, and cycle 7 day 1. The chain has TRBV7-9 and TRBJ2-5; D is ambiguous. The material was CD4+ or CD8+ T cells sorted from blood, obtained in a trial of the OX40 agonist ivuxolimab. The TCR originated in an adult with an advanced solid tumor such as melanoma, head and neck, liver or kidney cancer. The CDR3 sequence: CASSLAAETQYF. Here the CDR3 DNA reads TGTGCCAGCAGCTTAGCGGCCGAGACCCAGTACTTC.